This T cell receptor beta chain was documented in a study of CD8 T cells in Susac syndrome. CDR1 and CDR2 from the germline V gene are SGHNT and YYREEE (reference sequence). Trimming left V 3 bases short and J 8 bases short, with 8 bases between. The CDR3 is 11 residues long. Random hexamers were used to reverse transcribe an amount of roughly 0.5 to 1 ug RNA. Across 54 Vbeta and 13 Jbeta, TCR beta CDR3 was amplified with immunoSEQ multiplex PCR. TCRdb ran MiXCR on the immunoSEQ multiplex PCR reads and lists one entry per CDR3 protein. The profile shows about 140,000 distinct CDR3 sequences, nearly 95% of them singletons.

The sequence was collected from a human donor in good health. Source material: CD8+ T cells from PBMCs. The chain recombines TRBV5-4 with TRBJ2-5; D unclear. The CDR3 DNA reads as TGTGCCAGCAGCTCTTTGGGTACCCAGTACTTC. This sequence encodes CASSSLGTQYF.